This TCR beta chain was sequenced during a study of OX40 agonist ivuxolimab in advanced cancers. Study-wide context: Patients with hepatocellular carcinoma, melanoma, renal cell or head and neck cancer made up the dose-escalation patients. Of the patients, three showed partial responses, one with hepatocellular carcinoma and two with cutaneous melanoma. General study findings and limits: Relatively little clonal expansion, among the lowest observed, appeared in partial responders at 0.1-3.0 mg/kg.

Turning to this clone: The target antigen is unknown.

TCRdb keeps only in-frame clones here, not all; method: immunoSEQ multiplex PCR. This table holds under 75,000 clones, about 90% found once. Per germline, CDR1 LNHDA and CDR2 SQIVND (reference sequence). J was trimmed by 0 bases and V by 5 bases; bases with no gene match: 11. There are 17 residues in the CDR3. The material was CD4+ or CD8+ T cells sorted from blood, obtained in a trial of the OX40 agonist ivuxolimab. The V and J genes are TRBV19 and TRBJ2-5, with 8 bases lining up with TRBD2. The receptor was isolated from an adult with an advanced solid tumor such as melanoma, head and neck, liver or kidney cancer. CDR3 loop: CASSLGQRETYQETQYF. CDR3 nucleotides: TGTGCCAGTAGTTTAGGTCAGCGGGAGACGTACCAAGAGACCCAGTACTTC.